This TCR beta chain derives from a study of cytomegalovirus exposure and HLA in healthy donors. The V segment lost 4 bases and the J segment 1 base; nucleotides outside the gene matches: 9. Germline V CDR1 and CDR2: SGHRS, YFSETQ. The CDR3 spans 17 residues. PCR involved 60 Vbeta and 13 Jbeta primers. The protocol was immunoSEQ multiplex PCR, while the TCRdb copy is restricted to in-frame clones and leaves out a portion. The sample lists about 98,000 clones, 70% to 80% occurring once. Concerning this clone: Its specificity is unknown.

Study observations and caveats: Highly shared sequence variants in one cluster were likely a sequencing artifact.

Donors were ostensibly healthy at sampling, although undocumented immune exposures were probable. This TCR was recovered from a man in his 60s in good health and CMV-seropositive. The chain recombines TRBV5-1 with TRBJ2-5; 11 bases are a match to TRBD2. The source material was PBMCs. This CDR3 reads CASSRTHSGGAQETQYF. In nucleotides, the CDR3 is TGCGCCAGCAGCAGGACGCATAGCGGGGGGGCCCAAGAGACCCAGTACTTC.